This T cell receptor (beta chain) was recorded in a study of Ad26.COV2.S vaccination and SARS-CoV-2 variants. Study conclusions and caveats: Vaccinees displayed broader spike-specific TCR repertoires than placebo recipients.

The CDR3 runs 13 residues. V was clipped by 3 bases and J by 7 bases, with 12 bases between them. CDR1 and CDR2 (germline): MDHEN, SYDVKM. The method was immunoSEQ multiplex PCR; TCRdb's version includes in-frame clones alone and lacks a portion of them. The sample lists roughly 450,000 clones, around 90% seen once, with 12% in the top ten. A remark on this clone: Its target is unknown.

Treatment described: about 20 received Ad26.COV2.S at low or high dose, single or two shots; a few received placebo; per-sample allocation not given. At day 63 after the first vaccine or placebo injection, samples were drawn. The rearrangement links TRBV28 to TRBJ1-1; D is possibly TRBD1 (5 bases). Sequences were derived from peripheral blood, sampled in a trial of Ad26.COV2.S vaccine versus placebo. This receptor was identified in a person between 18 and 65 years old who received the Ad26.COV2.S COVID-19 vaccine or a placebo. The CDR3 region has the DNA TGTGCCAGCAGTTTGGGGGGGAGTGTTGAAGCTTTCTTT. This sequence encodes CASSLGGSVEAFF.